The TCR beta chain described here comes from a study of T cell repertoires in cytomegalovirus infection. Study outcomes and limitations: The cumulative frequency of public TCR beta families identified carriers of CMV plus the relevant HLA. The ex vivo response showed dominance by HLA-C-restricted CMV-specific TCR beta clonotypes.

The germline gives CDR1 SGHTA, CDR2 FQGTGA. The V end lost 2 bases, the J end lost 4 bases, and 11 bases lay between the germline ends. The CDR3 sequence is 14 residues long. As concerns this clonotype: Its specificity is unknown.

TCRdb re-analysed the reads in MiXCR, keeping a single row per CDR3 protein. Among 200,000 to 300,000 distinct CDR3 sequences listed, roughly an eighth were seen once. The V gene is TRBV7-3, the J gene TRBJ1-1, with D possibly matching TRBD1 (5 bases). This TCR derives from a human donor in good health (CMV status not recorded). Some clones in this sample may be carry-over from other donors' samples. Input material: PBMCs. The CDR3 loop reads CASSLRAGTTEAFF. CDR3 bases: TGTGCCAGCAGCTTACGGGCAGGGACCACTGAAGCTTTCTTT.